This T cell receptor (beta chain) emerged from a study of T cells in Graves' hyperthyroidism and ophthalmopathy. General study results and limits: Appearing also in blood were most of the thyroid clonotypes expanded above 0.001.

This clonotype was detected many times. Its antigen is unidentified. TCR beta CDR3 sequences were amplified from RNA transcripts. Researchers ran a first-round RT-PCR on the TCR CDR3 using the HTBI primer set. TCRdb analysed the multiplex PCR reads with MiXCR anew, one entry per CDR3 protein. In the table there are nearly 600,000 distinct CDR3 sequences, approximately 15% of which are singletons. Ophthalmopathy in the patients scored at least 3 on Clinical Activity Score and at least 4 on NOSPECS grade, lasting under 3 months. The material sequenced was blood. This receptor was taken from a woman aged 18-35 years with Graves' ophthalmopathy.

The CDR3 DNA sequence: TGTGCCAGCAGCCACTCCCTAGCGGGTAGTTACAATGAGCAGTTCTTC. This gives the protein CASSHSLAGSYNEQFF. The chain combines TRBV3-1 with TRBJ2-1; TRBD2 agrees at 8 bases. Germline V lookup: CDR1 LGHDT, CDR2 YNNKEL (reference sequence). The CDR3 has 16 residues. V was clipped by 3 bases and J by 4 bases; unmatched bases: 8.